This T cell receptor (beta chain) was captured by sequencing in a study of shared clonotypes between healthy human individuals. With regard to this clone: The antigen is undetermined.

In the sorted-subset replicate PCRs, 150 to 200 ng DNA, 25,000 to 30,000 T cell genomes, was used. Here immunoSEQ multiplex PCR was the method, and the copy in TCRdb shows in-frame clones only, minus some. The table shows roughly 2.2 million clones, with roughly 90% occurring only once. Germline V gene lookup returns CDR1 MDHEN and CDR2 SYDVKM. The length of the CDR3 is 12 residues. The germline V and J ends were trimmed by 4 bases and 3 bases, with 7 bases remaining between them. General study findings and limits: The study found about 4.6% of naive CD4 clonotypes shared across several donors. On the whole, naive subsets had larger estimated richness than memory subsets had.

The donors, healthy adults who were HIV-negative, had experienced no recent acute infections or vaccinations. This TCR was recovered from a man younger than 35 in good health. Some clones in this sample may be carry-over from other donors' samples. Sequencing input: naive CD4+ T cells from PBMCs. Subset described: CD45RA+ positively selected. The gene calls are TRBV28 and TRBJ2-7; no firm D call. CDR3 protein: CASSYPDYEQYF. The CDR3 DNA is TGTGCCAGCAGTTATCCGGACTACGAGCAGTACTTC. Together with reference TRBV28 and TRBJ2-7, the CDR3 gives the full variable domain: DVKVTQSSRYLVKRTGEKVFLECVQDMDHENMFWYRQDPGLGLRLIYFSYDVKMKEKGDIPEGYSVSREKKERFSLILESASTNQTSMYLCASSYPDYEQYFGPGTRLTVT.